The TCR beta chain described here comes from a study of T cell repertoires in cytomegalovirus infection. TCRdb re-called the reads through MiXCR, storing one row per CDR3 protein. The sample includes 70,000 or so distinct CDR3 sequences, around 28% of them seen just once. This clonotype was seen repeatedly, ten times or more. Antigen specificity is unknown. V was trimmed by 2 bases and J by 2 bases, leaving 15 bases between them. Germline V lookup: CDR1 SGHTA, CDR2 FQGNSA. This CDR3 is 16 amino acids long. This chain joins TRBV7-2 and TRBJ2-5; D not resolved. The TCR comes from a human donor in good health (CMV status not recorded). Some clones in this sample may be carry-over from other donors' samples. Sequencing used CD8+ T cells from cultured PBMCs, obtained from culture after CMV antigen stimulation. CDR3 DNA: TGTGCCAGCAGCTTATCAATCGGAGTCTTGCAAGAGACCCAGTACTTC. Translating it yields CASSLSIGVLQETQYF.